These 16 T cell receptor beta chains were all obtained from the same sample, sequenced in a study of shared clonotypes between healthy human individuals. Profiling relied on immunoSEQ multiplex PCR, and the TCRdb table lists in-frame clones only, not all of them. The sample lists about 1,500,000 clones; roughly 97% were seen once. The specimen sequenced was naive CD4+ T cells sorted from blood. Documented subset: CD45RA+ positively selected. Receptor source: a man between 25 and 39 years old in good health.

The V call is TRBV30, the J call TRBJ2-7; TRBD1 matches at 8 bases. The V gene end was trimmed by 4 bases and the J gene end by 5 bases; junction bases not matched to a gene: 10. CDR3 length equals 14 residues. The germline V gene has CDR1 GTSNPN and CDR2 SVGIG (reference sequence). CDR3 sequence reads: CAWKFGQGPNEQYF. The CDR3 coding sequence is TGTGCCTGGAAGTTCGGACAGGGACCTAACGAGCAGTACTTC.

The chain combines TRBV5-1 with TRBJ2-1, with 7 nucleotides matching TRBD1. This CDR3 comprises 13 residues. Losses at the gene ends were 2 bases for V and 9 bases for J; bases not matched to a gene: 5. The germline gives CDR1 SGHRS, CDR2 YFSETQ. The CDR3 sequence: CASSFLGQTEQFF. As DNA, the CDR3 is TGCGCCAGCAGCTTTCTGGGACAGACTGAGCAGTTCTTC.

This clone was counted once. The CDR3 is CASSPKGNGNQPQHF. CDR3 coding DNA: TGTGCCAGCAGTCCTAAGGGAAATGGCAATCAGCCCCAGCATTTT. The rearrangement links TRBV6-5 to TRBJ1-5; D remains unclear. The CDR3 length is 15 residues. The V end was cut by 5 bases, the J end by 2 bases, with 13 bases between. The germline gives CDR1 MNHEY, CDR2 SVGAGI.

CDR3 region: CASSSLLGGEQYF. DNA for the CDR3: TGTGCCAGCAGCTCCCTTCTGGGGGGCGAGCAGTACTTC. This rearrangement joins TRBV5-5 to TRBJ2-7, with D perhaps matching TRBD2 (6 bases). The V end was cut by 3 bases, the J end by 6 bases, with 13 bases between. Germline values: CDR1 SGHKS, CDR2 YYEKEE (reference sequence). The CDR3 spans 13 residues.

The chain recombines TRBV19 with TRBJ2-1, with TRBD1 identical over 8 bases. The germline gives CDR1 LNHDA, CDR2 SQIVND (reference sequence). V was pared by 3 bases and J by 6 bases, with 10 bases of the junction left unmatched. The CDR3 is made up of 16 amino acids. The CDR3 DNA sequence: TGTGCCAGTAGTATTCGCCGGACAGGGTCACTCAATGAGCAGTTCTTC. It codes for CASSIRRTGSLNEQFF.

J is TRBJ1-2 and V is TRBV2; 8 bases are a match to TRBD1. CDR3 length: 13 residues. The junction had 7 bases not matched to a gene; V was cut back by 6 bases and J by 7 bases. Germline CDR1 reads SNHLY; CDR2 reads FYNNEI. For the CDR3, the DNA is TGTGCCAGCAGCATCAAACAGGGGGGTGGCTACACCTTC. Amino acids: CASSIKQGGGYTF.

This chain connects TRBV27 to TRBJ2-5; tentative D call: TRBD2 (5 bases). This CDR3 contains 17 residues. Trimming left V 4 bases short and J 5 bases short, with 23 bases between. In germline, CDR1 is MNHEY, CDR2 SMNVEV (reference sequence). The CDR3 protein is CASSSYAAVGRGETQYF. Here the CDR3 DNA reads TGTGCCAGCAGTTCCTATGCAGCCGTGGGCCGAGGGGAGACCCAGTACTTC.

CDR3 region: CSVAPGQPYYEQYF. The CDR3 region has the DNA TGCAGCGTGGCTCCGGGACAGCCCTACTACGAGCAGTACTTC. The gene calls are TRBV29-1 and TRBJ2-7; 7 bases align to TRBD1. The length of the CDR3 is 14 residues. The V gene end was trimmed by 6 bases and the J gene end by 3 bases; junction bases not matched to a gene: 11. CDR1 is SQVTM, CDR2 ANQGSEA, per germline.

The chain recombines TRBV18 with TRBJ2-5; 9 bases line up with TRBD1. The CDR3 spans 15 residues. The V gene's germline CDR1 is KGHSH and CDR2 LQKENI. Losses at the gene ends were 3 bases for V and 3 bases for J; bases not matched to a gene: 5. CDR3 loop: CASSPVTGGKETQYF. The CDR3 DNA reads TGTGCCAGCTCACCTGTGACAGGGGGTAAAGAGACCCAGTACTTC.

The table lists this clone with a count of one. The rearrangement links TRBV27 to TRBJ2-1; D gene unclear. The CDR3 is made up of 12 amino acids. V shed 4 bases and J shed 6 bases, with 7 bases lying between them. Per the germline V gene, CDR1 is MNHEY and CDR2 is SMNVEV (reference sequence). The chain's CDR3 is CASSSQSNEQFF. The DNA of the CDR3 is TGTGCCAGCAGTTCGCAGTCCAATGAGCAGTTCTTC.

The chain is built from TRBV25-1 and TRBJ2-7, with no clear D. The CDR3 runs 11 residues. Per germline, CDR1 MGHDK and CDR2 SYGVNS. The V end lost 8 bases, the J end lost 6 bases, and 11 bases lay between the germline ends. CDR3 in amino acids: CASGFPAEQYF. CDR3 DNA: TGTGCCAGCGGATTCCCCGCCGAGCAGTACTTC.

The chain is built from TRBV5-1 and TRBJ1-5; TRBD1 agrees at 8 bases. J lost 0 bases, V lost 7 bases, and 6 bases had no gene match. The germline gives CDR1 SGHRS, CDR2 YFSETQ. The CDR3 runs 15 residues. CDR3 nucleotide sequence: TGCGCCAGCCGCCCGACAGGGGATAGCAATCAGCCCCAGCATTTT. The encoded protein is CASRPTGDSNQPQHF.

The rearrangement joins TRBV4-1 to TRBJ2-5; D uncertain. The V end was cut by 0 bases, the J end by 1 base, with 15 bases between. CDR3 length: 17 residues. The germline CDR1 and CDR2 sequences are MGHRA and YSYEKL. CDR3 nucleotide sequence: TGCGCCAGCAGCCAAGAGTTCGCAGATCCCTCCCAAGAGACCCAGTACTTC. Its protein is CASSQEFADPSQETQYF.

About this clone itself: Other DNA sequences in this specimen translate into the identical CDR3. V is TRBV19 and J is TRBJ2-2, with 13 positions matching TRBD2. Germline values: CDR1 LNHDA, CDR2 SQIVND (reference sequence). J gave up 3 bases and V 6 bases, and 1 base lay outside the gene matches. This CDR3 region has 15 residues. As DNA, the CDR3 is TGTGCCAGTAGAGGACTAGCGGGAGACACCGGGGAGCTGTTTTTT. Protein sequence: CASRGLAGDTGELFF.

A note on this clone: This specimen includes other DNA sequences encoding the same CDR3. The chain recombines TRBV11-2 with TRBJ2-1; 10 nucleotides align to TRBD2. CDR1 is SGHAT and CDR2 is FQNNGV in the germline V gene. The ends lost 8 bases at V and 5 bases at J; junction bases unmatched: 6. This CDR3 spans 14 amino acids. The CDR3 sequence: CASSLAGVNNEQFF. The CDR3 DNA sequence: TGTGCCAGCTCTCTAGCGGGAGTTAACAATGAGCAGTTCTTC.

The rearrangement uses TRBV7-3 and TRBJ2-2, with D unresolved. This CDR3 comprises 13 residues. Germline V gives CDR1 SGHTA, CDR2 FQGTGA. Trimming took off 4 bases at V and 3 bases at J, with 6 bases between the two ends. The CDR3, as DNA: TGTGCCAGCAGCTCCGGTCACACCGGGGAGCTGTTTTTT. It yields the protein CASSSGHTGELFF.